This T cell receptor (beta chain) was identified during a study of CD8+ T cells in alopecia areata. Overall study: Among treated patients, oral tofacitinib was administered at 5 to 10 mg twice daily. Study-level points and caveats: Although TCR sharing was seen in mice, sharing across patients was less clear, possibly for HLA-related reasons.

Regarding treatment: oral pan-JAK inhibitor, 5-10 mg twice daily. Sorted populations comprised CD4+ and CD8+ T cells obtained from PBMCs. The authors extracted RNA and reverse transcribed it into cDNA as the sequencing template. Generated by immunoSEQ multiplex PCR, the TCRdb table keeps only in-frame clones and is missing some. Here the sample spans approximately 210,000 clones, approximately 72% being singletons. About this clone: The antigen is unknown.

Sequenced material: CD4+ T cells sorted from blood, taken around week 44, from a patient treated with tofacitinib. This clonotype originated in a human donor with alopecia areata.

The CDR3 is CAWSVLSDRYGYTF. The CDR3 bases are TGTGCCTGGAGTGTACTGTCGGACAGATATGGCTACACCTTC. V gene TRBV30 combines with J gene TRBJ1-2, with a possible D match to TRBD1 (6 bases). The CDR3 covers 14 residues. V was pared by 0 bases and J by 5 bases, with 13 bases between. Germline values: CDR1 GTSNPN, CDR2 SVGIG (reference sequence).